The entry below gives a single T cell receptor beta chain sequence along with its context. The sample holds a few counts of this clonotype. This receptor's antigen is unknown. No base quality values were provided; no much bigger clone lies one nucleotide off. Receptors were amplified or captured by 5' RACE. The data were produced on an Illumina HiSeq 2500. A second PCR of about 7 to 12 cycles was performed with a sample-barcoded 5' primer and a J-beta primer mix. A unique molecular identifier was introduced onto each TCR beta cDNA molecule by a template-switch 5' adaptor carrying 12 random nucleotides. Each sample yielded at least 3 million CDR3-containing paired-end reads. First-strand cDNA synthesis was performed from all RNA using the Mint cDNA synthesis kit, with priming by a TRBC-specific oligonucleotide. Following uracil-DNA glycosylase treatment, all cDNA underwent a first 18-cycle PCR with the universal primers M1SS and BC2_uni_R. Turning to the authors' computational methods: Normalization of each sample was performed by random selection of 1 million high-quality reads, each carrying a distinct molecular identifier. Instead of being binned into consensus sequences, reads with shared molecular identifiers were discarded. MiTCR, set to a Q25 quality threshold and the strictest error-elimination algorithm, was used for CDR3 identification, clonotype clustering and error correction. A nonparametric unseen species model with Euler transformation was used to estimate a lower bound on total TCR beta diversity. The public reads were run again by TCRdb, first through fastp at Q25 and then through MiXCR, and only productive beta chains were kept. Rows are unified per CDR3 protein, each entry keeping the most common DNA and genes. TCRdb's processing, not the authors' own work, is the source of the V and J calls. The sample records approximately 800,000 distinct CDR3 sequences, around a quarter of which are singletons. The top ten clones comprise roughly 3.5% of the sample.

CDR1 and CDR2, looked up from the germline V gene, are SGDLS and YYNGEE. The V end loses 4 bases and the J end loses 1 base, and a stretch of 18 bases separates them. The CDR3, cysteine through phenylalanine, is 16 amino acids long. Only CDR3 DNA remains: 48 bases, in frame from the first base. Systemically healthy Caucasian individuals from Russia, 39 in total and aged roughly 6 to 100 years, were included as donors. Each donor gave about 9.8 milliliters of peripheral blood, drawn into EDTA-treated Vacutainer tubes. Ficoll-Paque density-gradient centrifugation was used to isolate PBMCs, with at least 6.5 million obtained per sample. Trizol reagent was used to extract total RNA from the PBMCs, yielding at least 5 micrograms per sample. The percentages of naive CD45RAhigh/CD27high T cells were determined by flow cytometry on a PBMC aliquot from every donor. These data originate in a study of blood T cells in healthy people across ages (dated by TCRdb to the mid-2010s). Study-level background: In model experiments, template switching captured roughly one uniquely barcoded TCR beta cDNA molecule for every two T cells. Using deep sequencing normalized with unique cDNA molecular identifiers, the study measured how TCR beta repertoire diversity changes with age. For two donors (one aged 18 to 29 and one aged 80 or older), the study analyzed two additional independent replicas of 1 million unique cDNA reads from the same blood draw. Four age groups were formed from the donors: young (average about 15 years), middle-aged (less than 40), aged (about 62) and long-lived (approximately 78).

On the study overall, not on this receptor specifically: Compared with the aged group, more naive CD4+ T cells, fewer expanded clones and increased TCR diversity were shown by the long-lived group, suggesting age selection. Because the CMV infection status of the donors was unknown, age-related changes in expanded clonotypes may potentially have been confounded. Observed TCR beta diversity per million T cells fell roughly linearly with age, and a significant reduction was already apparent by age around 40. Total diversity estimates from one million sequenced T cells were considered lower bounds and underestimates. Since profiling was done on bulk unsorted PBMCs, naive and antigen-experienced compartments could not be conclusively compared. The percentage of naive T cells measured by flow cytometry correlated strongly with observed TCR beta diversity.

This same sample was also part of a study on T cells of mothers and their children. As that second paper reports: Donors were nine systemically healthy Caucasian individuals: three mothers and their six children. cDNA synthesis used all of the extracted RNA, with around 1.4 ug of RNA in each 15 ul reaction. In the second PCR, the M1S primer added sample barcodes and 2-4 random nucleotides. More than 9.5 million TCR beta CDR3 reads were obtained from each mother, and about 3 million reads were obtained from each child. Thymic selection similarly shapes TCR recombination output in related and unrelated pairs, with minor effect from inherited differences. Normalized repertoire overlap was always slightly but never significantly higher in related than unrelated mother-child pairs. Persistent microchimeric T cell clones were not detected, at a sensitivity of about 100 clones per million clonotypes. In the study, deep NGS was used to compare the TCR beta repertoires of mothers and children, and features distinguishing related mother-child pairs from unrelated individuals were sought. Mothers averaged around 40 +/- 4 years of age and children averaged roughly 11 +/- 4 years. After adapter ligation with NEBNext reagents, the libraries were sequenced on Illumina HiSeq 2000 with 100+100 nt paired-end reads. To prevent cross-contamination, the mother and child libraries were prepared a month apart and were sequenced in separate runs. Each donor had between about 450,000 and 2,300,000 distinct TCR beta clonotypes identified. Naive TCR beta clonotypes were estimated from low-frequency clonotypes matched to each donor's FACS-determined naive share, without sorting.

The rearrangement joined TRBV9 to TRBJ2-7, and perhaps TRBD2 as D gene, on 5 matching bases. The receptor was isolated from a boy aged 5-17 years in good health. Sequenced material: blood. The CDR3 region has the sequence CASSPSLTSPSYEQYF. The DNA sequence is as follows: TGTGCCAGCAGCCCTAGCTTGACATCCCCATCCTACGAGCAGTACTTC.